This T cell receptor (beta chain) was observed in a study of blood T cells in healthy people across ages. Per the germline V gene, CDR1 is SGHVS and CDR2 is FQNEAQ. This CDR3 comprises 15 residues. Trimming took 0 bases from V and 4 from J, leaving 9 bases between them. A word on this clonotype: What it binds is unknown.

PCR was performed a second time for about 6 to 11 cycles using a sample-barcoded 5' primer and a J-beta primer mix. TCRdb independently ran MiXCR on the 5' RACE reads; one entry per CDR3 protein. The table records hundreds of thousands of distinct CDR3 sequences, 25% of them present only once. Study-level findings and limits: Measured against age, TCR beta diversity per million T cells decreased in a roughly linear manner. Unknown CMV status may confound age-related changes in expanded clones. In long-lived donors, naive CD4+ cell counts and diversity exceeded those of aged donors.

These data are also associated with another study on T cells of mothers and their children.

The chain combines TRBV7-8 with TRBJ1-4; a possible D gene is TRBD1 (6 bases). This sequence was found in a boy younger than 18 in good health. Sequences were obtained from blood. CDR3 sequence reads: CASSLATGINEKLFF. The CDR3 DNA is TGTGCCAGCAGCTTAGCAACAGGGATTAATGAAAAACTGTTTTTT.